Sequencing of this T cell receptor beta chain was carried out in a study of T cell responses to AZD1222 COVID-19 vaccine. Study-wide results and limits: Possibly, clonal diversity was underestimated; donors were largely white British and included more females. All repertoire sampling was performed exclusively after the peak T cell response. At baseline, just a handful of AZD1222 recipients tested seropositive.

A note on this clone: Its antigen is unknown.

The table came from immunoSEQ multiplex PCR; TCRdb's copy has only in-frame clones and leaves some out. This repertoire shows approximately 190,000 clones, approximately 91% found once; its top ten account for over 0.75%. Looked up from germline, CDR1 is ENHRY and CDR2 is SYGVKD. The J segment lost 4 bases and the V segment lost 2 bases, leaving 9 bases of the junction unmatched. This CDR3 comprises 16 residues. The receptor comes from an adult in good health. Here the sequenced sample was peripheral blood, taken on day 0 of AZD1222 vaccination. The chain couples TRBV10-3 to TRBJ1-1, with 8 bases that match TRBD1. Here the CDR3 DNA reads TGTGCCATCAGTGAGCGGGCAGGGGGCGCGGTCACTGAAGCTTTCTTT. This translates into CAISERAGGAVTEAFF.